Presented here are 27 T cell receptor beta chains from one specimen sequenced in a study of shared clonotypes between healthy human individuals. Assay used: immunoSEQ multiplex PCR; TCRdb lists only in-frame clones, some missing. The sample shows roughly 2,300,000 clones, around 90% of them seen only once. The source material was naive CD4+ T cells from PBMCs. Noted subset: CD45RA+ positively selected. The receptors originated from a man between 18 and 29 years old in good health. Some clones in this sample may be carry-over from other donors' samples.

The chain links TRBV28 to TRBJ2-5; D tentatively fits TRBD1 or TRBD2 (5 bases each). Trimming cost V 7 bases and J 5 bases, with 23 bases left between them. Germline V gene sequence: CDR1 MDHEN, CDR2 SYDVKM. CDR3 length: 16 amino acids. DNA of the CDR3: TGTGCCAGCACTCCTGACCGGGACCCCCGCCGGGAGACCCAGTACTTC. Encoded protein: CASTPDRDPRRETQYF.

This clone is a singleton in its sample. The chain carries TRBV6-5 and TRBJ2-3, with 12 bases aligning to TRBD2. The CDR3 runs 15 residues. The trim removed 4 bases at V and 3 bases at J, leaving 2 bases unmatched. Germline CDR1 is MNHEY and CDR2 is SVGAGI. The CDR3, as DNA: TGTGCCAGCAGTTGGACTAGCGGGGATACAGATACGCAGTATTTT. It specifies CASSWTSGDTDTQYF.

The sample holds a few counts of this clone. Other nucleotide sequences in the sample specify the same CDR3. The rearrangement uses TRBV27 and TRBJ1-3; D not certain. This CDR3 spans 14 amino acids. With 2 bases removed from V and 1 base from J, the gap between germline ends came to 6 bases. Germline V lookup: CDR1 MNHEY, CDR2 SMNVEV (reference sequence). CDR3 nucleotides: TGTGCCAGCAGTTTACGAGGGTCTGGAAACACCATATATTTT. Its translation: CASSLRGSGNTIYF.

The DNA of the CDR3 is TGTGCCAGCAGCAACGGGGGGCCAGGGGTCCAGCCCCAGCATTTT. This codes for CASSNGGPGVQPQHF. The genes are TRBV21-1 and TRBJ1-5. TRBV21-1 is deemed a pseudogene. The CDR3 has 15 amino acids.

This rearrangement joins TRBV27 to TRBJ1-3; tentative D call: TRBD1 (6 bases). CDR1 MNHEY and CDR2 SMNVEV come from the germline V gene (reference sequence). This CDR3 has 14 residues. V lost 5 bases and J lost 8, with 16 bases in between. CDR3 in DNA: TGTGCCAGCAGTACAAAACAGGGTGGGTACACCATATATTTT. Its protein is CASSTKQGGYTIYF.

This chain links TRBV18 with TRBJ2-6; a weak D match, TRBD2 (5 bases). Trimming pared 2 bases from V and 0 bases from J, leaving 17 bases between. The CDR3 is 19 amino acids. Germline V gene sequence: CDR1 KGHSH, CDR2 LQKENI. In DNA, the CDR3 is TGTGCCAGCTCACCAAACGGCACGGGGATGTACTCTGGGGCCAACGTCCTGACTTTC. As protein: CASSPNGTGMYSGANVLTF.

V is TRBV19 and J is TRBJ1-1; unclear D gene. Deletions cut 0 bases from V and 7 bases from J, with 12 bases between. This CDR3 is built from 14 residues. CDR1 and CDR2 from the germline V gene are LNHDA and SQIVND (reference sequence). The CDR3: CASSIDPRGLEAFF. CDR3 sequence (DNA): TGTGCCAGTAGTATAGACCCCCGAGGACTTGAAGCTTTCTTT.

In its sample, this clone was seen a few times. The V call is TRBV30, the J call TRBJ1-3; D is uncertain. This CDR3 has 13 residues. V shed 4 bases and J shed 0 bases, with 7 bases lying between them. The germline gives CDR1 GTSNPN, CDR2 SVGIG (reference sequence). The CDR3, as DNA: TGTGCCTGGATCACGGGCTCTGGAAACACCATATATTTT. Residues: CAWITGSGNTIYF. The entire variable domain, with the rest obtained from reference TRBV30 and TRBJ1-3, is as follows: SQTIHQWPATLVQPVGSPLSLECTVEGTSNPNLYWYRQAAGRGLQLLFYSVGIGQISSEVPQNLSASRPQDRQFILSSKKLLLSDSGFYLCAWITGSGNTIYFGEGSWLTVV.

The chain recombines TRBV19 with TRBJ2-5; 7 bases are a match to TRBD1. Germline V lookup: CDR1 LNHDA, CDR2 SQIVND (reference sequence). Unmatched junction bases numbered 8, after V lost 1 base and J lost 9 bases. This CDR3 is built from 14 residues. CDR3 loop: CASSIVQPGGPQYF. CDR3 bases: TGTGCCAGTAGTATAGTCCAGCCAGGGGGTCCCCAGTACTTC.

The genes are TRBV6-5 and TRBJ1-2; D is uncertain. The V end lost 2 bases, the J end lost 4 bases, and 8 bases lay between the germline ends. The CDR3 contains 13 residues. Germline V CDR1 and CDR2: MNHEY, SVGAGI. The CDR3 nucleotides read TGTGCCAGCAGTTACCTTGGGCCCTATGGCTACACCTTC. Translated, it gives CASSYLGPYGYTF.

A word on this clone: The sample holds other DNA sequences that translate to the same CDR3. V and J are TRBV6-5 and TRBJ2-7, with no clear D. The CDR3 consists of 13 residues. CDR1 and CDR2 (germline): MNHEY, SVGAGI. V was shortened by 3 bases and J by 2 bases, with 8 bases between the two germline ends. DNA for the CDR3: TGTGCCAGCAGTTATCCCGGAACCTACGAGCAGTACTTC. This gives the protein CASSYPGTYEQYF.

This rearrangement joins TRBV28 to TRBJ2-5, with 7 bases lining up with TRBD1. The germline CDR1 and CDR2 sequences are MDHEN and SYDVKM. The CDR3 extends over 15 amino acids. Trimming at V came to 5 bases and at J to 6 bases, leaving 12 bases not matched to a gene. CDR3 region: CASSMGQTDQKTQYF. The CDR3 DNA follows: TGTGCCAGCAGTATGGGACAGACGGATCAAAAGACCCAGTACTTC.

This clone was recorded once. This sequence joins TRBV23-1 and TRBJ1-1, with D unresolved. TRBV23-1 is identified as an open reading frame with a role that is uncertain. V was cut by 0 bases and J by 0 bases, with 17 bases left in between. The CDR3 loop spans 18 amino acids. The chain's CDR3 is CASSQSWNAPPMNTEAFF. CDR3 DNA: TGCGCCAGCAGTCAATCTTGGAACGCGCCCCCTATGAACACTGAAGCTTTCTTT.

This rearrangement joins TRBV5-4 to TRBJ1-3, with D perhaps matching TRBD1 (5 bases). The CDR3 is 14 amino acids. Germline CDR1 SGHNT, CDR2 YYREEE (reference sequence). The V end was cut by 4 bases, the J end by 0 bases, with 8 bases between. In DNA form, the CDR3 reads TGTGCCAGCAGCCGGGACCGCTCTGGAAACACCATATATTTT. Encoded protein: CASSRDRSGNTIYF.

CDR3 DNA sequence: TGTGCCAGCAGTGGGGACACAGCTAGCACAGATACGCAGTATTTT. It yields the protein CASSGDTASTDTQYF. The gene calls are TRBV2 and TRBJ2-3; D might be TRBD1 (6 bases). CDR1 is SNHLY, CDR2 FYNNEI, per germline. The CDR3 extends over 15 amino acids. V was clipped by 4 bases and J by 0 bases, with 11 bases between them.

The chain joins TRBV7-3 to TRBJ2-2, with D perhaps TRBD1 (7 bases). The germline V and J ends were trimmed by 4 bases and 3 bases, with 9 bases remaining between them. The CDR3 is 14 residues long. Germline CDR1 is SGHTA and CDR2 is FQGTGA. The CDR3 reads CASSSRGDTGELFF. The CDR3 DNA reads TGTGCCAGCAGCTCCAGGGGGGACACCGGGGAGCTGTTTTTT.

The rearrangement uses TRBV7-8 and TRBJ2-7, with 9 bases aligning to TRBD1. J gave up 0 bases and V 5 bases, and 11 bases lay outside the gene matches. From germline, CDR1 is SGHVS and CDR2 FQNEAQ. CDR3 length: 17 residues. The CDR3 region is CASSTWTGAPYSYEQYF. For the CDR3, the DNA is TGTGCCAGCAGCACTTGGACAGGGGCACCCTACTCCTACGAGCAGTACTTC.

The rearrangement joins TRBV6-1 to TRBJ2-1; D is uncertain. Germline CDR1 is MNHNS and CDR2 is SASEGT. The CDR3 extends over 12 amino acids. The V and J ends lost 3 bases and 5 bases respectively, with 5 bases between them. This chain's CDR3 is CASSETHNEQFF. DNA for the CDR3: TGTGCCAGCAGTGAGACGCACAATGAGCAGTTCTTC.

The rearrangement uses TRBV25-1 and TRBJ1-2; 7 bases line up with TRBD1. The CDR3 spans 12 residues. The J segment lost 11 bases and the V segment lost 2 bases, leaving 5 bases of the junction unmatched. Per the germline V gene, CDR1 is MGHDK and CDR2 is SYGVNS. The CDR3: CASSERTGAYTF. DNA for the CDR3: TGTGCCAGCAGTGAACGGACAGGAGCGTACACCTTC.

This chain uses TRBV5-4 with TRBJ1-3; no clear D. Germline V gene sequence: CDR1 SGHNT, CDR2 YYREEE (reference sequence). With 1 base removed from V and 0 bases from J, the gap between germline ends came to 8 bases. This CDR3 region has 15 residues. CDR3: CASSLSTHSGNTIYF. As DNA, the CDR3 is TGTGCCAGCAGCTTGTCCACCCACTCTGGAAACACCATATATTTT.

The CDR3 bases are TGTGCCAGTAGGGGACTAGCGGGCCTCAATGAGCAGTTCTTC. It specifies CASRGLAGLNEQFF. The chain joins TRBV19 to TRBJ2-1, with TRBD2 matching 12 bases. Germline CDR1 reads LNHDA; CDR2 reads SQIVND (reference sequence). This CDR3 spans 14 amino acids. J was trimmed by 6 bases and V by 6 bases; bases with no gene match: 3.

This clone has more than one count but fewer than ten. As DNA, the CDR3 is TGTGCCAGCAGCGTAGCTGGACAGGGGGCGAACACTGAAGCTTTCTTT. This gives the protein CASSVAGQGANTEAFF. This rearrangement joins TRBV9 to TRBJ1-1, with 11 bases that match TRBD1. The trim removed 0 bases at V and 1 base at J, leaving 2 bases unmatched. CDR1 is SGDLS, CDR2 YYNGEE, per germline. This CDR3 is 16 amino acids long.

The chain employs TRBV10-3 and TRBJ2-5; D is undetermined. With 3 bases removed from V and 3 bases from J, the gap between germline ends came to 11 bases. The germline V gene has CDR1 ENHRY and CDR2 SYGVKD. This CDR3 is built from 14 residues. CDR3 nucleotides: TGTGCCATCAGTGACCCCCGTGACGAAGAGACCCAGTACTTC. Protein product: CAISDPRDEETQYF.

The CDR3, as DNA: TGTGCCAGCAGCTTAGGGCCCAGCCCGAACACCGGGGAGCTGTTTTTT. It encodes CASSLGPSPNTGELFF. The rearrangement links TRBV7-3 to TRBJ2-2; D not certain. V lost 2 bases to trimming and J lost 0 bases, with 10 bases between them. The CDR3 runs 16 residues. CDR1 is SGHTA and CDR2 is FQGTGA in the germline V gene.

This clone was counted a few times. V and J are TRBV21-1 and TRBJ1-2; the table's D call, TRBD1, has no DNA check behind it. TRBV21-1 is a recognized pseudogene. This CDR3 is built from 14 residues. The CDR3 bases are TGTGCCAGCAGCAAAGTCCGGACAGACGACGGCTACACCTTC. Its protein product is CASSKVRTDDGYTF.

V and J are TRBV4-3 and TRBJ2-3; possible D gene TRBD2, 5 bases. Per germline, CDR1 LGHNA and CDR2 YSLEER. Trimming shortened V by 0 bases and J by 2 bases, and 21 bases separated the two germline ends. The CDR3 spans 19 residues. The CDR3 DNA follows: TGCGCCAGCAGCCAAGATTATGGACTGGCCGACCCACCCACAGATACGCAGTATTTT. It is translated as CASSQDYGLADPPTDTQYF.

In the case of this clone: The CDR3 end shows no conserved phenylalanine or tryptophan, and so a read error is likely. The DNA is omitted, as the CDR3 cannot be located on it reliably, and the CDR3 follows TCRdb's listing. The chain recombines TRBV11-2 with TRBJ2-7; the table's TRBD2 call for D was not verified on the DNA. The CDR3 spans 13 residues, counting both ends. Per the germline V gene, CDR1 is SGHAT and CDR2 is FQNNGV. This CDR3 is CASSLEAAGAIVL.